This TCR beta chain was sequenced in a study of cytotoxic CD8 clonotypes in ibrutinib-treated CLL. Study background: The cohort had about a dozen relapsed/refractory and roughly 15 treatment-naive patients, 17 IGHV unmutated. The sample average was approximately 260,000 productive templates and roughly 94,000 productive rearrangements. Notes on the study in general: Sampling of sustained-remission and progressing patients occurred at differing times.

Clones were sequenced by immunoSEQ multiplex PCR, and TCRdb holds only the in-frame ones, with some missing. The sample includes 85,000 or so clones, about 85% of them seen just once. As concerns this clone: Its antigen is currently unknown.

The V end was cut by 6 bases, the J end by 2 bases, with 16 bases between. This CDR3 is built from 15 residues. CDR1 is KGHSH and CDR2 is LQKENI in the germline V gene. This material consisted of PBMCs, taken after 12 months of ibrutinib treatment. V gene TRBV18 combines with J gene TRBJ2-5; D is perhaps TRBD2 (6 bases). The sequence was collected from a human donor with chronic lymphocytic leukemia. Here the CDR3 DNA reads TGTGCCAGCTCCCAGGCCACGGCGGGGCAAGAGACCCAGTACTTC. Encoded protein: CASSQATAGQETQYF.